These 4 T cell receptor beta chains came from one sample sequenced in a study of resident and recirculating memory T cells in vitiligo. Assay used: immunoSEQ multiplex PCR; TCRdb lists only in-frame clones, some missing. The sample contains 65,000 to 80,000 clones, roughly 94% of which appear only once. The sample was blood. These receptors all come from a male donor with vitiligo.

The genes are TRBV2 and TRBJ2-3; 13 bases agree with TRBD2. V was pared by 3 bases and J by 2 bases, with 2 bases of the junction left unmatched. CDR1 and CDR2 from the germline V gene are SNHLY and FYNNEI. This CDR3 spans 16 amino acids. The CDR3, as DNA: TGTGCCAGCAGTGACGGGACTAGCGGGGTCACAGATACGCAGTATTTT. As protein: CASSDGTSGVTDTQYF.

This chain links TRBV5-1 with TRBJ2-4, with 12 nucleotides matching TRBD2. CDR1 and CDR2 (germline): SGHRS, YFSETQ. There are 17 residues in the CDR3. V lost 7 bases, J lost 8 bases, and 16 bases stayed unmatched. In DNA, the CDR3 is TGCGCCAGCCCCCCGGCAAAAACTAGCGGGGGGTTAGACATTCAGTACTTC. This sequence encodes CASPPAKTSGGLDIQYF.

The chain recombines TRBV5-4 with TRBJ1-4, with 10 bases fitting TRBD1. The CDR3 contains 17 residues. From germline, CDR1 is SGHNT and CDR2 YYREEE (reference sequence). Trimming removed 1 base from V and 7 bases from J; junction bases left unmatched: 10. The CDR3 is CASSLRDRGRLGEKLFF. The CDR3 DNA sequence: TGTGCCAGCAGCTTGCGCGACAGGGGGCGCTTAGGTGAAAAACTGTTTTTT.

As regards this clone: Other DNA sequences in the same sample also yield this CDR3. The V call is TRBV6-5, the J call TRBJ1-2; D unclear. The CDR3 covers 13 residues. CDR1 is MNHEY and CDR2 is SVGAGI in the germline V gene. Between the trimmed V and J ends, which lost 6 bases and 1 base, there was a span of 9 bases. The CDR3 coding sequence is TGTGCCAGCAGCCCCGGTGGTAACTATGGCTACACCTTC. This translates into CASSPGGNYGYTF.